The present T cell receptor beta chain was sequenced within a study of blood T cell repertoires in COVID-19 (dated by TCRdb to 2019 to 2021). With respect to the entire study: The collaborator samples originated in the United States, Italy and Spain and spanned the acute and convalescent phases of COVID-19. The material from the prospective study consisted of cDNA or gDNA derived from T cells, B-cell-depleted T cells, or PBMCs. Subjects who had been exposed to COVID-19, were actively infected with it, or had recovered from it provided the deeply sampled blood TCRbeta repertoires that made up the dataset. The repertoires were released in a freely available public database intended as a resource for research on the immune response to SARS-CoV-2. The samples were drawn from the first 160 participants of the ongoing ImmuneRACE study and from about 1,200 subjects provided by 6 global collaborators. Sample metadata almost always included a de-identified subject ID, COVID-19 status, age in years and sex. HLA class I and class II types, where available, came from metadata supplied by the sample provider rather than from assay-based typing.

TCRbeta CDR3 regions were amplified from genomic DNA by means of the immunoSEQ Assay, a bias-controlled multiplex PCR. On the study's bioinformatics: Nucleated cell counts per sample were estimated from amplification of reference gene primers within the assay. Sequence reads were collapsed and filtered to measure the absolute abundance of every unique TCRbeta CDR3 rearrangement. Productive Simpson clonality was computed per sample as the square root of Simpson's diversity index over productive rearrangements. In TCRdb, the immuneACCESS table is reduced to in-frame sequences with V and J assigned. These tables do not hold every clone; where another copy was compared, an unresolved V gene accounts for under half, and the others remain unexplained. V, J and clone size derive from that table, while D and trimming were established from the DNA sequence. For this sample there are roughly 260,000 clones; 87% appear just once. The top ten hold roughly 2% of the sample.

To note about this clone: Its cognate antigen has yet to be identified. No clone much larger than this one lies a single base away; base qualities are absent.

Including cysteine and phenylalanine, the CDR3 has 14 amino acids. CDR3 DNA is the only sequence kept; it has 42 bases, read in frame from the first base. CDR1 and CDR2 were assigned from the germline V gene as MDHEN and SYDVKM. Trimming leaves V shorter by 5 bases and J shorter by 6 bases, with the junction holding 7 bases beyond the gene matches. General study outcomes and caveats: How much clinical and demographic metadata was included differed by source and by participant, and the metadata was provided uncurated.

A second Seattle source provided samples from volunteer blood donors who had recovered from COVID-19. Each collaborating institution followed its own protocols to collect whole blood in K2EDTA tubes. For TCRbeta analysis, collaborators shipped samples in one of three forms: frozen whole blood, isolated PBMCs, or DNA extracted from either of those sample types. The receptor's source is a woman aged 50 to 60 who had recovered from COVID-19. This sequence uses TRBV28 and TRBJ1-5, and 7 bases in between align with TRBD1. The sequencing input was peripheral blood. CDR3 sequence: CASSRGQGGQPQHF. The DNA sequence reads TGTGCCAGCAGTCGGGGGCAGGGGGGTCAGCCCCAGCATTTT.